These 24 T cell receptor beta chains were sequenced from one sample in a study of metastatic and nonmetastatic thyroid tumors (dated by TCRdb to about 2020). None of the patients had been given any treatment before thyroid surgery. Receptor amplification or capture employed PCR. Sequencing relied on an Illumina HiSeq 4000. The raw public data were reprocessed by TCRdb itself: fastp quality trimming at Q25, MiXCR clonotype calling, in-frame beta chains only. The sample table contains about 25,000 clones; only one count was recorded for 20% to 25% of them. Around 4% of the sample rests with the top ten. Sequencing used adjacent normal tissue. The receptors shown here come from a female donor with papillary thyroid cancer or a benign thyroid nodule (not recorded which). Some clones in this sample may be carry-over from other donors' samples.

This clone was counted only a few times. This chain links TRBV29-1 with TRBJ1-2, with 7 bases fitting TRBD1. The V and J ends lost 3 bases and 1 base, in that order; junction bases with no gene match: 5. Germline V gene sequence: CDR1 SQVTM, CDR2 ANQGSEA. The CDR3 spans 14 residues. Here the CDR3 reads CSVDTGDYNYGYTF. As DNA, the CDR3 is TGCAGCGTTGACACAGGGGATTATAACTATGGCTACACCTTC.

As regards this clone: Just one base apart from a much larger clone, this may be a read error. This chain links TRBV4-3 with TRBJ2-5; D ambiguous. The CDR3 extends over 12 amino acids. CDR1 LGHNA and CDR2 YSLEER come from the germline V gene. CDR3 DNA: TGCGCCAGCAGCACCCTAGGGAATGAGCATTTCTTC. Its translation is CASSTLGNEHFF.

Sample share makes this clone medium-sized (0.01 to 0.1%). V gene TRBV6-1 combines with J gene TRBJ2-7, with 15 bases aligning to TRBD2. The CDR3 contains 16 residues. Trimming cost V 4 bases and J 3 bases; bases outside gene matches: 4. Germline assignment: CDR1 MNHNS and CDR2 SASEGT. CDR3 region: CASSGGTSGRLYEQYF. The CDR3 bases are TGTGCCAGCAGTGGGGGGACTAGCGGGAGGCTCTACGAGCAGTACTTC.

A few counts support this clone. The V and J genes are TRBV28 and TRBJ2-7, with D unresolved. CDR1 MDHEN and CDR2 SYDVKM come from the germline V gene. This CDR3 contains 11 residues. Trimming took 5 bases from V and 3 from J, leaving 5 bases between them. The CDR3 DNA reads TGTGCCAGCAGTCTCTACTACGAGCAGTACTTC. It yields the protein CASSLYYEQYF.

This clone was seen many times. The rearrangement uses TRBV20-1 and TRBJ2-3; 7 bases agree with TRBD1. This CDR3 contains 15 residues. Trimming took 0 bases from V and 3 from J; bases not matched to a gene: 6. Germline loops: CDR1 DFQATT, CDR2 SNEGSKA (reference sequence). The CDR3 protein is CSARDPDRATDTQYF. The CDR3 bases are TGCAGTGCTAGAGATCCCGACAGGGCGACAGATACGCAGTATTTT.

This clone was observed at least ten times. The CDR3 bases are TGTGCCAGCAGCTTAAGGGCAGGAGTTTTTGGAAACACCATATATTTT. Translation: CASSLRAGVFGNTIYF. The chain recombines TRBV11-3 with TRBJ1-3; D call uncertain. V lost 2 bases to trimming and J lost 3 bases, with 14 bases between them. This CDR3 region has 16 residues. CDR1 and CDR2 (germline): SGHNT, YENEEA.

This clone was detected a few times. The J gene is TRBJ2-5, the V gene TRBV5-6; 14 bases align to TRBD2. The CDR3 extends over 16 amino acids. Germline assignment: CDR1 SGHDT and CDR2 YYEEEE. The V segment lost 4 bases and the J segment 4 bases; nucleotides outside the gene matches: 6. The DNA for the CDR3 is TGTGCCAGCAGCCGCGGACTAGCGGGAGGAGCAGAGACCCAGTACTTC. Its translation is CASSRGLAGGAETQYF. The complete variable domain, with remaining parts taken from reference TRBV5-6 and TRBJ2-5, reads DAGVTQSPTHLIKTRGQQVTLRCSPKSGHDTVSWYQQALGQGPQFIFQYYEEEERQRGNFPDRFSGHQFPNYSSELNVNALLLGDSALYLCASSRGLAGGAETQYFGPGTRLLVL.

This clone was seen more than once but under ten times. The gene calls are TRBV19 and TRBJ1-1; the match to TRBD1 covers 7 bases. Germline V CDR1 and CDR2: LNHDA, SQIVND (reference sequence). The CDR3 sequence is 13 residues long. Trimming cost V 5 bases and J 3 bases; bases outside gene matches: 3. The CDR3 region is CASSHRGHTEAFF. CDR3 coding DNA: TGTGCCAGTAGTCACAGGGGCCACACTGAAGCTTTCTTT. The variable domain in full, with the rest retrieved from reference TRBV19 and TRBJ1-1, is DGGITQSPKYLFRKEGQNVTLSCEQNLNHDAMYWYRQDPGQGLRLIYYSQIVNDFQKGDIAEGYSVSREKKESFPLTVTSAQKNPTAFYLCASSHRGHTEAFFGQGTRLTVV.

This clone was found many times. J is TRBJ2-5 and V is TRBV27; 8 bases are a match to TRBD2. The V gene's germline CDR1 is MNHEY and CDR2 SMNVEV (reference sequence). J lost 5 bases, V lost 5 bases, and 7 bases had no gene match. The CDR3 loop spans 14 amino acids. The CDR3 loop reads CASSPPGGEETQYF. The CDR3 region has the DNA TGTGCCAGCAGTCCCCCGGGGGGGGAGGAGACCCAGTACTTC.

At least ten counts were recorded for this clone. The J gene is TRBJ1-1, the V gene TRBV30; D may be TRBD1 (5 bases). The germline V and J ends were trimmed by 4 bases and 6 bases, with 12 bases remaining between them. There are 12 residues in the CDR3. Germline assignment: CDR1 GTSNPN and CDR2 SVGIG (reference sequence). The CDR3 here is CAWKWGGAEAFF. The CDR3 DNA follows: TGTGCCTGGAAGTGGGGCGGGGCTGAAGCTTTCTTT.

This clone was observed a single time. The CDR3 end shows no conserved phenylalanine or tryptophan, and so a read error is likely. The chain couples TRBV20-1 to TRBJ1-1; a possible D gene is TRBD1 (6 bases). This CDR3 is 15 amino acids long. Germline V gives CDR1 DFQATT, CDR2 SNEGSKA (reference sequence). Trimming left V 4 bases short and J 3 bases short, with 18 bases between. The CDR3 coding sequence is TGCAGTGCTATCAGGAACAGGGTATTTGACACTGAAGCTTTCCTT. Its translation is CSAIRNRVFDTEAFL.

This clone qualifies as medium-sized. CDR3 sequence reads: CASSPTSGWYEQYF. CDR3 DNA: TGTGCCAGCAGCCCCACTAGCGGGTGGTACGAGCAGTACTTC. The chain employs TRBV28 and TRBJ2-7, with 9 bases matching TRBD2. Germline trimming cut 6 bases from V and 4 bases from J; bases unmatched to any gene: 7. CDR3 length: 14 amino acids. The germline gives CDR1 MDHEN, CDR2 SYDVKM.

This clone was counted at least ten times. The chain combines TRBV9 with TRBJ1-2, with TRBD1 as a possible D gene (5 bases). V dropped 4 bases and J dropped 8 bases, with 12 bases sitting between them. Germline-derived CDR1 and CDR2 are SGDLS and YYNGEE. The CDR3 runs to 12 residues. The chain's CDR3 is CASSQGTTGYTF. The CDR3 DNA reads as TGTGCCAGCAGCCAAGGGACTACAGGCTACACCTTC.

This clone was observed many times. One end of the junction is discordant with germline, which a read error may explain. This sequence joins TRBV14 and TRBJ2-7; weak D call: TRBD2 (5 bases). Germline CDR1 is SGHDN and CDR2 is FVKESK. CDR3 length: 13 residues. DNA for the CDR3: TGTGCCAGCAGCCAAGATAGGAGCGGACCTCGGGACTTC. Its translation is CASSQDRSGPRDF.

The chain employs TRBV5-5 and TRBJ2-1, with a weak D call TRBD1 (5 bases). The V and J ends lost 0 bases and 3 bases respectively, with 10 bases between them. Germline V lookup: CDR1 SGHKS, CDR2 YYEKEE (reference sequence). The CDR3 length is 15 residues. For the CDR3, the DNA is TGTGCCAGCAGCTTGGTCCAGGGTCGCTACAATGAGCAGTTCTTC. This translates into CASSLVQGRYNEQFF.

This rearrangement joins TRBV20-1 to TRBJ2-7, with 8 bases aligning to TRBD2. Germline CDR1 reads DFQATT; CDR2 reads SNEGSKA (reference sequence). The CDR3 is made up of 15 amino acids. The ends lost 1 base at V and 3 bases at J; junction bases unmatched: 8. The CDR3 sequence is CSARGSSGSYYEQYF. CDR3 bases: TGCAGTGCTAGAGGGTCTAGCGGGTCTTACTACGAGCAGTACTTC.

This clone was detected ten times or more. The chain recombines TRBV7-3 with TRBJ2-5; 10 nucleotides line up with TRBD2. V was clipped by 1 base and J by 7 bases; unmatched bases: 6. This CDR3 region has 15 residues. CDR1 and CDR2 (germline): SGHTA, FQGTGA. The CDR3: CASSLKAGGGGTQYF. For the CDR3, the DNA is TGTGCCAGCAGCTTAAAAGCGGGAGGGGGAGGGACCCAGTACTTC.

The gene calls are TRBV7-2 and TRBJ1-2; TRBD1 is a possible D gene (5 bases). V shed 5 bases and J shed 6 bases, with 13 bases lying between them. This CDR3 is 13 amino acids long. Germline values: CDR1 SGHTA, CDR2 FQGNSA. The CDR3 nucleotides read TGTGCCAGCAGCAAGGGGTGGGCTGATGGCTACACCTTC. It is translated as CASSKGWADGYTF.

This clone occurred many times. This chain uses TRBV24-1 with TRBJ2-3; weak D call: TRBD1 (6 bases). V lost 4 bases to trimming and J lost 1 base, with 20 bases between them. Germline V CDR1 and CDR2: KGHDR, SFDVKD. CDR3 length: 18 residues. In DNA, the CDR3 is TGTGCCACCAGTGACCCGATGGGACACCTCGGTGGCACAGATACGCAGTATTTT. Translated, it gives CATSDPMGHLGGTDTQYF.

The chain employs TRBV30 and TRBJ1-2, with 7 bases aligning to TRBD1. CDR3 size: 14 residues. With 2 bases clipped from V and 2 bases from J, the junction kept 5 bases outside the gene matches. Germline CDR1 and CDR2: GTSNPN and SVGIG (reference sequence). The CDR3 DNA follows: TGTGCCTGGAGTAGGGGGCAGGGAAACTATGGCTACACCTTC. It yields the protein CAWSRGQGNYGYTF.

This clone was counted ten times or more. The chain is built from TRBV7-2 and TRBJ2-5; D is uncertain. Germline values: CDR1 SGHTA, CDR2 FQGNSA. V was cut by 0 bases and J by 5 bases, with 13 bases left in between. This CDR3 comprises 15 residues. CDR3 nucleotides: TGTGCCAGCAGCTTAGCGGCCCAGCCCCGTGAGACCCAGTACTTC. Its translation: CASSLAAQPRETQYF.

This clone appeared many times. V is TRBV12-3 or TRBV12-4 and J is TRBJ1-2; the match to TRBD1 covers 11 bases. Trimming cost V 11 bases and J 8 bases; bases outside gene matches: 16. The CDR3 consists of 15 residues. CDR3 DNA sequence: TGTGCCGACAGGGCCTGGACAGGGGGCGCTGAGGGCTACACCTTC. Protein: CADRAWTGGAEGYTF.

With regard to this clone: A single base separates this from a much larger clone, so it may be a read error. This chain uses TRBV11-1 with TRBJ1-5; 7 bases match TRBD1. Germline values: CDR1 SGHAT, CDR2 FQDESV (reference sequence). The CDR3 has 17 amino acids. The V gene end was trimmed by 5 bases and the J gene end by 3 bases; junction bases not matched to a gene: 13. CDR3 sequence (DNA): TGTGCCAGCAGCCGAGGGACAGCCGCCTATATCAATCAGCCCCAGCATTTT. Protein product: CASSRGTAAYINQPQHF. The complete variable domain, with remaining parts taken from reference TRBV11-1 and TRBJ1-5, reads EAEVAQSPRYKITEKSQAVAFWCDPISGHATLYWYRQILGQGPELLVQFQDESVVDDSQLPKDRFSAERLKGVDSTLKIQPAELGDSAMYLCASSRGTAAYINQPQHFGDGTRLSIL.

This clone turned up a few times. Just one base apart from a much larger clone, this may be a read error. This sequence joins TRBV29-1 and TRBJ1-2, with 8 positions matching TRBD1. There are 13 residues in the CDR3. With 4 bases clipped from V and 5 bases from J, the junction kept 6 bases outside the gene matches. In germline, CDR1 is SQVTM, CDR2 ANQGSEA. DNA for the CDR3: TGCAGCGTTGCCTCAGGGGGCACGTATGGCTACACCTTC. Residues: CSVASGGTYGYTF. The full variable domain, rest sourced from reference TRBV29-1 and TRBJ1-2, is SAVISQKPSRDICQRGTSLTIQCQVDSQVTMMFWYRQQPGQSLTLIATANQGSEATYESGFVIDKFPISRPNLTFSTLTVSNMSPEDSSIYLCSVASGGTYGYTFGSGTRLTVV.